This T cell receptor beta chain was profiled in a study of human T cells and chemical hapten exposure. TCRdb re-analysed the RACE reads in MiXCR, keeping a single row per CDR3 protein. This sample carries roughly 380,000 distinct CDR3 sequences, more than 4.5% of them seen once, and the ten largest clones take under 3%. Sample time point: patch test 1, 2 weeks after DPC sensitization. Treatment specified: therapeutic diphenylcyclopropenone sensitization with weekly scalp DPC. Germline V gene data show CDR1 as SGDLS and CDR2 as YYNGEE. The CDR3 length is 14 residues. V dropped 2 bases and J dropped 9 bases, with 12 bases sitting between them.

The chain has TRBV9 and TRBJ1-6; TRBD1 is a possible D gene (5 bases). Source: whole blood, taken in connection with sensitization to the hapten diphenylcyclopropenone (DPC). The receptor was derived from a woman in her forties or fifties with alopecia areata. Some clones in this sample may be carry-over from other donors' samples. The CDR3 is CASSVGQGSSPLHF. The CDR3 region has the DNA TGTGCCAGCAGCGTGGGCCAGGGTAGTTCACCCCTCCACTTT.